One and the same sample provided the 28 T cell receptor beta chains below, sequenced in a study of blood T cell repertoires in COVID-19. Produced via immunoSEQ multiplex PCR; TCRdb's table is partial and in-frame only. The table has approximately 360,000 clones, roughly 87% seen once. The sample comprised PBMCs or T cells enriched from blood (not recorded which). These receptors were obtained from a woman aged 45-65 years who had recovered from COVID-19.

The chain employs TRBV7-9 and TRBJ1-1; TRBD1 is a possible D gene (5 bases). The CDR3 extends over 15 amino acids. V lost 5 bases and J lost 3, with 16 bases in between. Looked up from germline, CDR1 is SEHNR and CDR2 is FQNEAQ (reference sequence). The CDR3 sequence: CASSPGGLGDTEAFF. The DNA for the CDR3 is TGTGCCAGCAGCCCGGGGGGACTTGGGGACACTGAAGCTTTCTTT.

The V gene is TRBV9, the J gene TRBJ2-5, with TRBD2 matching over 9 bases. V gave up 3 bases and J gave up 5 bases; unmatched junction bases: 5. The CDR3 spans 14 residues. The germline gives CDR1 SGDLS, CDR2 YYNGEE. For the CDR3, the DNA is TGTGCCAGCAGCGGGAATAGCGGGGGCGAGACCCAGTACTTC. Translating gives CASSGNSGGETQYF.

In nucleotides, the CDR3 is TGTGCCAGCAGTAGGGCCCCCCGGCCAAGGGAGGACACTGAAGCTTTCTTT. Amino acids: CASSRAPRPREDTEAFF. The chain is built from TRBV7-9 and TRBJ1-1; D is undetermined. CDR3 length: 17 amino acids. The V gene lost 6 bases and the J gene lost 3 bases, with 23 bases spanning the gap. Germline CDR1 reads SEHNR; CDR2 reads FQNEAQ (reference sequence). The whole variable domain, remainder taken from reference TRBV7-9 and TRBJ1-1, is DTGVSQNPRHKITKRGQNVTFRCDPISEHNRLYWYRQTLGQGPEFLTYFQNEAQLEKSRLLSDRFSAERPKGSFSTLEIQRTEQGDSAMYLCASSRAPRPREDTEAFFGQGTRLTVV.

This chain links TRBV7-9 with TRBJ2-1; D perhaps matches TRBD1 (8 bases). The CDR3 has 16 amino acids. Looked up from germline, CDR1 is SEHNR and CDR2 is FQNEAQ (reference sequence). The V end was cut by 5 bases, the J end by 1 base, with 15 bases between. CDR3 bases: TGTGCCAGCAGCACAGGGGGTAGCGGGTCCTACAATGAGCAGTTCTTC. Encoded protein: CASSTGGSGSYNEQFF.

The J gene is TRBJ1-1, the V gene TRBV7-9; no reliable D call. With 2 bases removed from V and 0 bases from J, the gap between germline ends came to 13 bases. There are 16 residues in the CDR3. Germline V lookup: CDR1 SEHNR, CDR2 FQNEAQ (reference sequence). Here the CDR3 DNA reads TGTGCCAGCAGCTTATTGAGAGGGCCCATGAACACTGAAGCTTTCTTT. This sequence encodes CASSLLRGPMNTEAFF.

CDR3 sequence: CASSPPVTF. DNA of the CDR3: TGTGCCAGTAGTCCCCCGGTAACCTTC. The chain carries TRBV19 and TRBJ1-2; D not resolved. The CDR3 consists of 9 residues. Germline V CDR1 and CDR2: LNHDA, SQIVND (reference sequence). V was shortened by 5 bases and J by 14 bases, with 9 bases between the two germline ends.

This chain joins TRBV29-1 and TRBJ2-3; 12 positions match TRBD2. The V gene's germline CDR1 is SQVTM and CDR2 ANQGSEA. Unmatched junction bases numbered 2, after V lost 5 bases and J lost 2 bases. This CDR3 contains 14 residues. CDR3 DNA sequence: TGCAGCGTTAGGACTAGCGGGACCACAGATACGCAGTATTTT. It translates to CSVRTSGTTDTQYF.

This chain connects TRBV7-2 to TRBJ2-3; D is unclear. The CDR3 has 15 amino acids. CDR1 is SGHTA and CDR2 is FQGNSA in the germline V gene. Trimming took off 5 bases at V and 1 base at J, with 13 bases between the two ends. In nucleotides, the CDR3 is TGTGCCAGCAGCCACAGTTCGCCCCGCACAGATACGCAGTATTTT. Its protein is CASSHSSPRTDTQYF.

This chain uses TRBV18 with TRBJ2-5, with unresolved D. With 2 bases removed from V and 5 bases from J, the gap between germline ends came to 9 bases. CDR1 KGHSH and CDR2 LQKENI come from the germline V gene. The CDR3 totals 13 residues. The CDR3 region is CASSPILGETQYF. The CDR3 coding sequence is TGTGCCAGCTCACCAATATTGGGCGAGACCCAGTACTTC.

This chain connects TRBV12-3 or TRBV12-4 to TRBJ2-1; D remains unclear. Trimming took off 5 bases at V and 6 bases at J, with 8 bases between the two ends. The CDR3 is 12 residues long. The DNA of the CDR3 is TGTGCCAGCAGTCCCCCCGGCAATGAGCAGTTCTTC. Residues: CASSPPGNEQFF.

This chain connects TRBV9 to TRBJ2-7; D is uncertain. Germline V lookup: CDR1 SGDLS, CDR2 YYNGEE. This CDR3 has 16 amino acids. V shed 0 bases and J shed 1 base, with 14 bases lying between them. The CDR3 nucleotides read TGTGCCAGCAGCGTAGCTAGAAGCGTCGGATCCTACGAGCAGTACTTC. It is translated as CASSVARSVGSYEQYF. The variable domain in full, completed from reference TRBV9 and TRBJ2-7, reads DSGVTQTPKHLITATGQRVTLRCSPRSGDLSVYWYQQSLDQGLQFLIQYYNGEERAKGNILERFSAQQFPDLHSELNLSSLELGDSALYFCASSVARSVGSYEQYFGPGTRLTVT.

This clone occurred once. The chain combines TRBV7-2 with TRBJ2-2; D uncertain. V shed 6 bases and J shed 3 bases, with 8 bases lying between them. The V gene's germline CDR1 is SGHTA and CDR2 FQGNSA. The CDR3 sequence is 13 residues long. For the CDR3, the DNA is TGTGCCAGCAGTTTTCGGTACACCGGGGAGCTGTTTTTT. This sequence encodes CASSFRYTGELFF.

The rearrangement links TRBV27 to TRBJ2-1, with 10 bases lining up with TRBD1. The CDR3 runs to 14 residues. Trimming took 4 bases from V and 9 from J; bases not matched to a gene: 6. From germline, CDR1 is MNHEY and CDR2 SMNVEV (reference sequence). The chain's CDR3 is CASSSRQGAGEQFF. CDR3 coding DNA: TGTGCCAGCAGTTCACGACAGGGGGCTGGTGAGCAGTTCTTC.

The V call is TRBV4-2, the J call TRBJ2-3; weak D call: TRBD1 (8 bases). Looked up from germline, CDR1 is LGHNA and CDR2 is YNFKEQ. Trimming took off 0 bases at V and 5 bases at J, with 12 bases between the two ends. The CDR3 is 15 amino acids. The chain's CDR3 is CASSQERGTGDTQYF. DNA of the CDR3: TGTGCCAGCAGCCAAGAGCGGGGGACAGGAGATACGCAGTATTTT.

The chain couples TRBV4-1 to TRBJ2-7, with D perhaps matching TRBD2 (6 bases). There are 15 residues in the CDR3. The germline V gene has CDR1 MGHRA and CDR2 YSYEKL. Trimming removed 4 bases at V and 2 bases at J, with 15 bases between. This chain's CDR3 is CASSPGGIATYEQYF. For the CDR3, the DNA is TGCGCCAGCAGCCCAGGAGGGATAGCTACCTACGAGCAGTACTTC.

In this sample, this clone turned up once. The chain couples TRBV3-1 (or the pseudogene TRBV3-2) to TRBJ1-3, with TRBD1 as a possible D gene (6 bases). V was cut by 3 bases and J by 0 bases, with 15 bases left in between. In germline, CDR1 is LGHDT, CDR2 YNNKEL (reference sequence). The CDR3 runs to 17 residues. The CDR3 region has the DNA TGTGCCAGCAGCCAGCTGACAGGACGATCCTCTGGAAACACCATATATTTT. Translation: CASSQLTGRSSGNTIYF.

The chain couples TRBV19 to TRBJ1-5; 7 positions match TRBD1. V shed 5 bases and J 0 bases; nucleotides not matched to a gene: 10. This CDR3 spans 17 amino acids. Germline V gene data show CDR1 as LNHDA and CDR2 as SQIVND (reference sequence). The CDR3 DNA reads as TGTGCCAGTAGTGACAGGGCCGCAAAATATAGCAATCAGCCCCAGCATTTT. This encodes CASSDRAAKYSNQPQHF.

CDR3 sequence reads: CAWRLGAGRGNTIYF. The CDR3 bases are TGTGCCTGGAGGCTAGGGGCAGGGCGGGGAAACACCATATATTTT. The chain recombines TRBV30 with TRBJ1-3; D is possibly TRBD1 (5 bases). The V end was cut by 3 bases, the J end by 4 bases, with 16 bases between. The CDR3 is 15 amino acids. Germline loops: CDR1 GTSNPN, CDR2 SVGIG (reference sequence).

The CDR3 DNA reads TGTGCCAGCCTAGGGGCAGGGAGGGAGACCCAGTACTTC. This sequence encodes CASLGAGRETQYF. The chain links TRBV6-5 to TRBJ2-5; a weak D match, TRBD2 (6 bases). Looked up from germline, CDR1 is MNHEY and CDR2 is SVGAGI. CDR3 length: 13 residues. Between the trimmed V and J ends, which lost 8 bases and 5 bases, there was a span of 15 bases.

Turning to this clone: One end of the junction does not line up with germline, which may come from a read error. The chain joins TRBV6-1 to TRBJ1-6; the D gene is possibly TRBD1 (5 bases). Germline values: CDR1 MNHNS, CDR2 SASEGT. This CDR3 is built from 12 residues. This CDR3 reads CASSDQGPPRNF. In DNA form, the CDR3 reads TGTGCCAGCAGTGACCAGGGCCCCCCGAGGAACTTT.

In this sample, this clone turned up a few times. The chain carries TRBV30 and TRBJ1-2, with 7 bases aligning to TRBD1. This CDR3 has 12 residues. The V segment lost 5 bases and the J segment 3 bases; nucleotides outside the gene matches: 3. Germline CDR1 reads GTSNPN; CDR2 reads SVGIG (reference sequence). CDR3 DNA sequence: TGTGCCTGGGTGGGACAGTACTATGGCTACACCTTC. Its translation is CAWVGQYYGYTF.

The sample holds one count of this clone. V gene TRBV3-1 (or the pseudogene TRBV3-2) combines with J gene TRBJ1-4; D is unclear. Germline V gives CDR1 LGHDT, CDR2 YNNKEL (reference sequence). This CDR3 is built from 15 residues. Trimming cost V 0 bases and J 7 bases, with 12 bases left between them. CDR3 in amino acids: CASSQERGIGEKLFF. The CDR3 DNA reads as TGTGCCAGCAGCCAAGAGCGGGGTATCGGTGAAAAACTGTTTTTT.

The chain is built from TRBV15 and TRBJ1-3, with D unresolved. The germline V gene encodes CDR1 LNHNV and CDR2 YYDKDF (reference sequence). V lost 5 bases and J lost 4, with 15 bases in between. The CDR3 contains 15 residues. The CDR3 DNA reads TGTGCCACCAGCTTACACCAAAATCTCGGAAACACCATATATTTT. Amino acids: CATSLHQNLGNTIYF. Supplemented by reference TRBV15 and TRBJ1-3, the full variable domain reads DAMVIQNPRYQVTQFGKPVTLSCSQTLNHNVMYWYQQKSSQAPKLLFHYYDKDFNNEADTPDNFQSRRPNTSFCFLDIRSPGLGDTAMYLCATSLHQNLGNTIYFGEGSWLTVV.

The CDR3 nucleotides read TGTGCCAGCAGTTACCGGACTAGCGGGCACCATTTAGATACGCAGTATTTT. Amino acid sequence: CASSYRTSGHHLDTQYF. The gene calls are TRBV6-2 or TRBV6-3 and TRBJ2-3, with 11 bases lining up with TRBD2. The CDR3 has 17 amino acids. V was pared by 2 bases and J by 5 bases, with 9 bases of the junction left unmatched. Germline CDR1 reads MNHEY; CDR2 reads SVGEGT.

Of note for this clone: The same CDR3 can be traced to other DNA sequences in this sample. The chain joins TRBV9 to TRBJ2-7; 8 bases are a match to TRBD1. CDR3 length: 14 residues. After removal of 0 bases from V and 2 bases from J, the junction contained 1 base not matched to a gene. The germline V gene encodes CDR1 SGDLS and CDR2 YYNGEE. The CDR3, as DNA: TGTGCCAGCAGCGTAGGGACAGGGACCTACGAGCAGTACTTC. Its protein is CASSVGTGTYEQYF.

The rearrangement links TRBV6-5 to TRBJ2-7, with 10 nucleotides matching TRBD1. The CDR3 has 15 amino acids. Germline loops: CDR1 MNHEY, CDR2 SVGAGI. V trimming: 6 bases; J trimming: 6 bases; junction bases outside the gene matches: 11. CDR3 sequence (DNA): TGTGCCAGCAGAACCCGACAGGGGGCCTCGGGCGAGCAGTACTTC. Its translation is CASRTRQGASGEQYF.

The J gene is TRBJ1-4, the V gene TRBV28, with D possibly TRBD1 on 5 matching bases. V was shortened by 2 bases and J by 8 bases, with 15 bases between the two germline ends. The CDR3 consists of 15 residues. CDR1 is MDHEN, CDR2 SYDVKM, per germline. Here the CDR3 DNA reads TGTGCCAGCAGTTTAGGCGGGACCGGGAGCGAAAAACTGTTTTTT. Its protein product is CASSLGGTGSEKLFF.

CDR3 nucleotides: TGTGCCAGCAGCCTAATGACGGGTAATAGCAATCAGCCCCAGCATTTT. Amino acids: CASSLMTGNSNQPQHF. The chain has TRBV5-8 and TRBJ1-5; D call uncertain. Germline lookup yields CDR1 SGHTS and CDR2 YDEGEE. V shed 4 bases and J shed 0 bases, with 14 bases lying between them. The CDR3 extends over 16 amino acids.